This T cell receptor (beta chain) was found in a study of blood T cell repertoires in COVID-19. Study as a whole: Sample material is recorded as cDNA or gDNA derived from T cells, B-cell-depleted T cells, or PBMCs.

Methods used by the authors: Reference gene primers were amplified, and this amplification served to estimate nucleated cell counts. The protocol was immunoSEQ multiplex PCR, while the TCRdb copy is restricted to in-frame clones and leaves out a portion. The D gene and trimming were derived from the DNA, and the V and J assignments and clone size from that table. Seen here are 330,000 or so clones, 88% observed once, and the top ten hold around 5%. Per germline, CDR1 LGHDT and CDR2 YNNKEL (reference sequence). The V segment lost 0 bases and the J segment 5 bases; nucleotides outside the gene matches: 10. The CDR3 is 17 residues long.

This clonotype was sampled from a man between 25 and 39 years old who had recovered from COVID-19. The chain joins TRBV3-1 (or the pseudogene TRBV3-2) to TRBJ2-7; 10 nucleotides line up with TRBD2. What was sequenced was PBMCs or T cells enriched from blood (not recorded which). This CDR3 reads CASSQDFERGGRDEQYF. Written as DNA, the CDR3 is TGTGCCAGCAGCCAAGATTTCGAGCGGGGGGGCCGAGACGAGCAGTACTTC.